This T cell receptor (beta chain) was identified in a study of blood T cell repertoires in COVID-19. Only in-frame clones appear in the TCRdb table, and some are missing; sequencing was by immunoSEQ multiplex PCR. The repertoire holds 200,000 or so clones, with about 88% as singletons. The V gene's germline CDR1 is SNHLY and CDR2 FYNNEI. This CDR3 comprises 15 residues. J gave up 4 bases and V 8 bases, and 11 bases lay outside the gene matches. The sequence came from a woman aged 55-69 years with acute or convalescent COVID-19. The chain links TRBV2 to TRBJ2-1, with 7 positions matching TRBD1. Sequencing used peripheral blood. The chain's CDR3 is CASRLRDSPYNEQFF. The DNA of the CDR3 is TGTGCCAGCCGACTCCGGGACAGTCCGTACAATGAGCAGTTCTTC.